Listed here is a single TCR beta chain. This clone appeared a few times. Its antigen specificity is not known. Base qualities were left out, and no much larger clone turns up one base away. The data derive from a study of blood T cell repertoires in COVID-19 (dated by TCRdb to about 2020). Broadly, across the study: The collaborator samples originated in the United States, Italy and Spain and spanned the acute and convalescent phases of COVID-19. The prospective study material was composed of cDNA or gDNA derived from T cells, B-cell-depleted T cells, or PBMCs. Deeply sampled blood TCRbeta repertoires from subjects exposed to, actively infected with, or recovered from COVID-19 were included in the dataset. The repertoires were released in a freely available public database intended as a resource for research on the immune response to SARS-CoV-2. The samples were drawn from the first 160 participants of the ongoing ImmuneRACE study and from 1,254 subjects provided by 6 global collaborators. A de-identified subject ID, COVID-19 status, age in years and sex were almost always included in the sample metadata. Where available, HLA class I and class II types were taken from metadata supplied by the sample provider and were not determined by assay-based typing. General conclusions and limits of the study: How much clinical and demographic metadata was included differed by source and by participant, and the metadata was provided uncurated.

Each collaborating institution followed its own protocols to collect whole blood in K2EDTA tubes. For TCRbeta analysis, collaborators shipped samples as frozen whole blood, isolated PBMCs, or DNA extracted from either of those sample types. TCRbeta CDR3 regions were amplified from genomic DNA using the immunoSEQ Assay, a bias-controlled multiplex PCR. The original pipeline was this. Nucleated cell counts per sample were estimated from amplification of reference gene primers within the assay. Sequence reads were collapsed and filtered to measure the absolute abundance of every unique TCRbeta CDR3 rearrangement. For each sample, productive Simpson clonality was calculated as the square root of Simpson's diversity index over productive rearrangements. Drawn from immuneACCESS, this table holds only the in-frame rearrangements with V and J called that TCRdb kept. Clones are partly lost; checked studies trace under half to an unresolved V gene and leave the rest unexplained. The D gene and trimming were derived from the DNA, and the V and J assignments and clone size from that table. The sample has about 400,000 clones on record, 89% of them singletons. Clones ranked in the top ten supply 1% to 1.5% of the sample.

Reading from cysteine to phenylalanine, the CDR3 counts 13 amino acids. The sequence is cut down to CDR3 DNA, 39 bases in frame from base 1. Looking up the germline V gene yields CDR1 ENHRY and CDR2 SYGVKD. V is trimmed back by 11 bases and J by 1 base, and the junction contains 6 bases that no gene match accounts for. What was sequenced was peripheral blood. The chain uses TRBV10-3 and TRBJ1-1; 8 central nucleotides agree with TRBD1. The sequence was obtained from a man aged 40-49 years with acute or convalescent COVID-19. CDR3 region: CAVQGTGNTEAFF. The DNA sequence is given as TGTGCCGTCCAGGGGACAGGGAACACTGAAGCTTTCTTT.